This T cell receptor (beta chain) was recorded in a study of blood T cell repertoires in COVID-19. Trimming removed 5 bases from V and 8 bases from J; junction bases left unmatched: 5. The CDR3 extends over 12 amino acids. Profiled with immunoSEQ multiplex PCR; TCRdb holds only in-frame clones, not every one. This table holds fewer than 250,000 clones, 70% to 90% found once. This TCR was sampled from a man over 45 with acute or convalescent COVID-19. This rearrangement joins TRBV12-3 or TRBV12-4 to TRBJ1-2; 7 bases map to TRBD1. The source material was peripheral blood. CDR3 coding DNA: TGTGCCAGCAGTGGTAACAGGGGAGGCTACACCTTC. The encoded protein is CASSGNRGGYTF.